A single sample is the source of the 21 T cell receptor beta chains below, sequenced in a study of shared clonotypes between healthy human individuals. Method: immunoSEQ multiplex PCR; TCRdb's copy keeps in-frame clones and lacks some. The sample lists about 1 million clones, about 75% occurring once. The specimen was memory CD4+ T cells sorted from blood. As for subset: CD45RA-negative fraction. These receptors were taken from a man aged 18-30 years in good health.

The gene calls are TRBV19 and TRBJ1-1; tentatively, D is TRBD1 (6 bases). The V gene lost 7 bases and the J gene lost 2 bases, with 11 bases spanning the gap. The germline CDR1 and CDR2 sequences are LNHDA and SQIVND (reference sequence). The CDR3 contains 13 residues. CDR3 nucleotide sequence: TGTGCCAGTACCCTGGGACATAACACTGAAGCTTTCTTT. Encoded protein: CASTLGHNTEAFF.

The chain joins TRBV4-2 to TRBJ1-2; D is possibly TRBD1 (5 bases). This CDR3 contains 14 residues. Per germline, CDR1 LGHNA and CDR2 YNFKEQ. The ends were cut back, 4 bases at V and 2 bases at J, with 11 bases in the middle. This CDR3 is CASSPGTSNYGYTF. The CDR3 DNA reads TGTGCCAGCAGCCCCGGGACTTCAAACTATGGCTACACCTTC.

V usage is TRBV29-1 and J usage is TRBJ2-3; TRBD2 aligns across 16 bases. V lost 6 bases to trimming and J lost 4 bases; unmatched junction nucleotides: 4. Germline CDR1 SQVTM, CDR2 ANQGSEA. CDR3 length: 15 residues. CDR3 bases: TGCAGCGTGGGACTAGCGGGAGGGCCCGCAGATACGCAGTATTTT. Amino acid sequence: CSVGLAGGPADTQYF.

A few counts support this clone. V usage is TRBV12-2 and J usage is TRBJ1-5. TRBV12-2 is a documented pseudogene. This CDR3 has 22 residues. The CDR3 nucleotides read TGTGCAAGTCGCTTAGTTGATTTTTCGGGGGGCATCCCTCTCGCCCTGAATCAGCCCCAGCATTTT. Protein sequence: CASRLVDFSGGIPLALNQPQHF.

The table lists this clone with a count of one. The rearrangement joins TRBV4-1 to TRBJ2-5; 7 nucleotides line up with TRBD1. With 9 bases clipped from V and 2 bases from J, the junction kept 12 bases outside the gene matches. The germline CDR1 and CDR2 sequences are MGHRA and YSYEKL. The CDR3 runs 15 residues. CDR3 nucleotides: TGCGCCAGTACGAGGGGGCAAGTAGTGCAAGAGACCCAGTACTTC. It yields the protein CASTRGQVVQETQYF.

The J gene is TRBJ2-5, the V gene TRBV5-1; D remains ambiguous. The CDR3 spans 14 residues. Germline-derived CDR1 and CDR2 are SGHRS and YFSETQ. V was cut by 3 bases and J by 4 bases, with 13 bases left in between. The CDR3: CASSSSQVRETQYF. The CDR3 DNA is TGCGCCAGCAGCTCCAGTCAGGTGCGAGAGACCCAGTACTTC.

This clone was observed many times. The chain couples TRBV28 to TRBJ1-6, with D unclear. This CDR3 contains 10 residues. Deletions cut 8 bases from V and 8 bases from J, with 4 bases between. Germline V lookup: CDR1 MDHEN, CDR2 SYDVKM. The CDR3 DNA sequence: TGTGCCAGCGGGTATTCACCCCTCCACTTT. Residues: CASGYSPLHF. The full variable domain, rest sourced from reference TRBV28 and TRBJ1-6, is DVKVTQSSRYLVKRTGEKVFLECVQDMDHENMFWYRQDPGLGLRLIYFSYDVKMKEKGDIPEGYSVSREKKERFSLILESASTNQTSMYLCASGYSPLHFGNGTRLTVT.

This chain links TRBV12-2 with TRBJ2-7; the table assigns TRBD1, which was not confirmed against the DNA. TRBV12-2 counts as a pseudogene. The CDR3 consists of 14 residues. CDR3 DNA: TGTGCAAGTCGCTTGGACAGCTCATTCTACGAGCAGTACTTC. Translated: CASRLDSSFYEQYF.

The rearrangement links TRBV10-3 to TRBJ2-7, with D possibly being TRBD2 (5 bases). The germline V gene encodes CDR1 ENHRY and CDR2 SYGVKD. The CDR3 has 15 amino acids. Deletions cut 2 bases from V and 0 bases from J, with 11 bases between. CDR3 in DNA: TGTGCCATCAGTGAGACCGGGAATTACTCCTACGAGCAGTACTTC. Amino acids: CAISETGNYSYEQYF.

This rearrangement joins TRBV11-1 to TRBJ1-2; the D is unclear. This CDR3 region has 12 residues. V was clipped by 0 bases and J by 8 bases, with 7 bases between them. In germline, CDR1 is SGHAT, CDR2 FQDESV (reference sequence). CDR3 bases: TGTGCCAGCAGCTTAGCAGGGAGCGGCTACACCTTC. This codes for CASSLAGSGYTF.

Details on this clone: This could be a read error, since a much larger clone is one nucleotide away. CDR3 sequence: CASSKETQYF. The CDR3 nucleotides read TGTGCCAGCAGTAAAGAGACCCAGTACTTC. This chain links TRBV5-8 with TRBJ2-5; D is unclear. Trimming stripped 5 bases from V and 3 bases from J, with 2 bases between. The germline V gene encodes CDR1 SGHTS and CDR2 YDEGEE. The CDR3 spans 10 residues.

This chain joins TRBV5-4 and TRBJ2-5, with D possibly matching TRBD1 (5 bases). CDR1 and CDR2 (germline): SGHNT, YYREEE (reference sequence). This CDR3 contains 15 residues. V was cut by 6 bases and J by 5 bases, with 20 bases left in between. This chain's CDR3 is CASMGREKGSETQYF. The DNA for the CDR3 is TGTGCCAGCATGGGCAGGGAAAAGGGGTCGGAGACCCAGTACTTC.

V is TRBV19 and J is TRBJ1-1; D gene uncertain. This CDR3 contains 10 residues. Germline CDR1 LNHDA, CDR2 SQIVND (reference sequence). Between the trimmed V and J ends, which lost 1 base and 11 bases, there was a span of 5 bases. CDR3 sequence (DNA): TGTGCCAGTAGTATAGGAGGCGCTTTCTTT. Translating it yields CASSIGGAFF.

The gene calls are TRBV6-5 and TRBJ1-1, with unresolved D. Per germline, CDR1 MNHEY and CDR2 SVGAGI. The CDR3 runs 14 residues. Deletions cut 5 bases from V and 1 base from J, with 11 bases between. The CDR3 protein is CASSDGLGNTEAFF. CDR3 nucleotide sequence: TGTGCCAGCAGTGACGGACTGGGGAACACTGAAGCTTTCTTT.

As DNA, the CDR3 is TGTGCCAGCAGCTTAGCACCCATCGGGGCCGGAGTATTGAGCACCGGGGAGCTGTTTTTT. Translated, it gives CASSLAPIGAGVLSTGELFF. This sequence joins TRBV7-2 and TRBJ2-2; the D gene could be TRBD1 or TRBD2 (5 bases each). The CDR3 extends over 20 amino acids. The germline CDR1 and CDR2 sequences are SGHTA and FQGNSA. Trimming removed 0 bases from V and 4 bases from J, with 24 bases in between.

This clone occurred a few times. Other DNA sequences in the sample encode the same CDR3. V usage is TRBV19 and J usage is TRBJ1-2; the D is unclear. The CDR3 runs 14 residues. Germline-derived CDR1 and CDR2 are LNHDA and SQIVND (reference sequence). Trimming took off 5 bases at V and 0 bases at J, with 10 bases between the two ends. This CDR3 reads CASSDGGANYGYTF. Here the CDR3 DNA reads TGTGCCAGTAGTGACGGTGGAGCTAACTATGGCTACACCTTC.

The rearrangement joins TRBV29-1 to TRBJ2-3; 9 nucleotides align to TRBD1. The junction had 12 bases not matched to a gene; V was cut back by 8 bases and J by 0 bases. Germline lookup yields CDR1 SQVTM and CDR2 ANQGSEA. The CDR3 is 16 amino acids. The CDR3 region has the DNA TGCAGCTACTGGGACAGGGAGAGGGGTAGCACAGATACGCAGTATTTT. Translating it yields CSYWDRERGSTDTQYF.

V is TRBV30 and J is TRBJ1-2, with D hard to call. CDR1 and CDR2 from the germline V gene are GTSNPN and SVGIG (reference sequence). The CDR3 consists of 11 residues. Trimming cost V 1 base and J 12 bases, with 12 bases left between them. The CDR3 here is CAWSGRRENTF. As DNA, the CDR3 is TGTGCCTGGAGTGGTCGGCGAGAGAACACCTTC.

A few counts support this clone. The V gene is TRBV15, the J gene TRBJ2-1; D remains ambiguous. Germline lookup yields CDR1 LNHNV and CDR2 YYDKDF (reference sequence). Between the trimmed V and J ends, which lost 0 bases and 7 bases, there was a span of 10 bases. The CDR3 length is 14 residues. The CDR3 loop reads CATSRDMSRNEQFF. The CDR3 DNA reads as TGTGCCACCAGCAGAGATATGTCACGGAATGAGCAGTTCTTC. The complete variable domain, with remaining parts taken from reference TRBV15 and TRBJ2-1, reads DAMVIQNPRYQVTQFGKPVTLSCSQTLNHNVMYWYQQKSSQAPKLLFHYYDKDFNNEADTPDNFQSRRPNTSFCFLDIRSPGLGDTAMYLCATSRDMSRNEQFFGPGTRLTVL.

The gene calls are TRBV11-1 and TRBJ2-1, with 7 bases matching TRBD1. Trimming at V came to 1 base and at J to 7 bases, leaving 7 bases not matched to a gene. This CDR3 is built from 15 residues. CDR1 and CDR2 from the germline V gene are SGHAT and FQDESV (reference sequence). Here the CDR3 DNA reads TGTGCCAGCAGCTTAGAAGGGGGCGGAGGTAATGAGCAGTTCTTC. Residues: CASSLEGGGGNEQFF.

This clone was counted a single time. This chain links TRBV6-1 with TRBJ2-7; 8 bases match TRBD1. Germline assignment: CDR1 MNHNS and CDR2 SASEGT. V dropped 7 bases and J dropped 3; count of bases not matched to a gene: 11. This CDR3 spans 15 amino acids. Here the CDR3 reads CASTPLSGQDYEQYF. CDR3 bases: TGTGCCAGCACCCCTCTTTCGGGACAGGACTACGAGCAGTACTTC.